Listed here are 29 T cell receptor beta chains from one sample, sequenced in a study of T cells in tuberculosis. Assay used: immunoSEQ multiplex PCR; TCRdb lists only in-frame clones, some missing. The table shows 20,000 to 25,000 clones, with about 85% occurring only once. The time point was: new active TB diagnosis, blood taken before or within 7 days of starting treatment. Sequenced here: PBMCs, sampled at tuberculosis diagnosis. Receptor source: an adult with tuberculosis.

This rearrangement joins TRBV12-5 to TRBJ2-2; TRBD2 agrees at 11 bases. CDR1 is LGHNT and CDR2 is FRNRAP in the germline V gene. The CDR3 covers 16 residues. Trimming at V came to 2 bases and at J to 6 bases, leaving 5 bases not matched to a gene. In DNA form, the CDR3 reads TGTGCTAGTGGTTTGATTAGCGGGGGGGCCGCCGGGGAGCTGTTTTTT. Encoded protein: CASGLISGGAAGELFF.

The rearrangement joins TRBV19 to TRBJ2-3; 10 bases map to TRBD2. V was clipped by 2 bases and J by 6 bases; unmatched bases: 8. The CDR3 runs to 16 residues. Looked up from germline, CDR1 is LNHDA and CDR2 is SQIVND (reference sequence). CDR3 DNA: TGTGCCAGTAGTATAAAAGGACTAGCGGCTCGGGATACGCAGTATTTT. Encoded protein: CASSIKGLAARDTQYF.

The chain employs TRBV29-1 and TRBJ2-2, with a possible D match to TRBD2 (6 bases). Germline V lookup: CDR1 SQVTM, CDR2 ANQGSEA. The length of the CDR3 is 15 residues. V lost 7 bases and J lost 1, with 16 bases in between. CDR3 sequence reads: CSAGAGRLNTGELFF. The CDR3 DNA reads TGCAGCGCGGGCGCGGGAAGACTGAACACCGGGGAGCTGTTTTTT.

This chain links TRBV7-8 with TRBJ2-7, with D perhaps TRBD1 (6 bases). V lost 5 bases to trimming and J lost 2 bases, with 16 bases between them. The CDR3 is 15 amino acids. Germline CDR1 SGHVS, CDR2 FQNEAQ. The CDR3 DNA reads TGTGCCAGCAGCCATCCCCGGGACACCGCCTACGAGCAGTACTTC. It yields the protein CASSHPRDTAYEQYF.

The rearrangement uses TRBV10-3 and TRBJ2-3; the D is unclear. CDR3 length: 13 amino acids. Germline V gene lookup returns CDR1 ENHRY and CDR2 SYGVKD. Trimming removed 0 bases at V and 4 bases at J, with 5 bases between. The CDR3 bases are TGTGCCATCAGTGAGTCGAGTCCAGATACGCAGTATTTT. Its protein is CAISESSPDTQYF.

This clone was recorded only once. The chain joins TRBV5-6 to TRBJ1-3; D uncertain. Germline CDR1 reads SGHDT; CDR2 reads YYEEEE. This CDR3 region has 16 residues. V gave up 0 bases and J gave up 0 bases, with 10 bases separating them. The CDR3 spells CASSLAGLPSGNTIYF. The CDR3 DNA reads as TGTGCCAGCAGCTTGGCCGGACTCCCCTCTGGAAACACCATATATTTT.

The chain joins TRBV6-4 to TRBJ1-1; perhaps TRBD1 as D (5 bases). CDR1 MRHNA and CDR2 SNTAGT come from the germline V gene. CDR3 length: 13 amino acids. With 3 bases removed from V and 4 bases from J, the gap between germline ends came to 9 bases. The CDR3 bases are TGTGCCAGCAGTGAATCGCAGGGCACTGAAGCTTTCTTT. It is translated as CASSESQGTEAFF.

V usage is TRBV9 and J usage is TRBJ2-3; 10 bases align to TRBD2. CDR1 and CDR2 from the germline V gene are SGDLS and YYNGEE. This CDR3 has 16 amino acids. After removal of 6 bases from V and 2 bases from J, the junction contained 9 bases not matched to a gene. CDR3 amino acids: CASIFRTSGFTDTQYF. CDR3 DNA: TGTGCCAGCATATTTAGGACTAGCGGATTCACAGATACGCAGTATTTT.

V and J are TRBV5-1 and TRBJ2-3, with D tentatively TRBD2 (5 bases). The V end lost 5 bases, the J end lost 2 bases, and 18 bases lay between the germline ends. The CDR3 runs 16 residues. Germline CDR1 is SGHRS and CDR2 is YFSETQ. CDR3 DNA: TGCGCCAGCAGTTACCAACCGGGATCCGACACAGATACGCAGTATTTT. It yields the protein CASSYQPGSDTDTQYF.

The genes are TRBV29-1 and TRBJ2-1; D may be TRBD2 (5 bases). Germline V gene lookup returns CDR1 SQVTM and CDR2 ANQGSEA. There are 11 residues in the CDR3. Trimming pared 3 bases from V and 7 bases from J, leaving 7 bases between. CDR3 amino acids: CSVEEANEQFF. CDR3 coding DNA: TGCAGCGTTGAGGAGGCTAATGAGCAGTTCTTC.

The chain links TRBV6-5 to TRBJ1-2; D is uncertain. CDR3 size: 11 residues. With 4 bases removed from V and 7 bases from J, the gap between germline ends came to 7 bases. CDR1 is MNHEY and CDR2 is SVGAGI in the germline V gene. The CDR3 bases are TGTGCCAGCAGTTCCCCTCGTGGCTACACCTTC. It encodes CASSSPRGYTF.

The chain has TRBV9 and TRBJ2-5, with D possibly being TRBD1 (5 bases). With 4 bases removed from V and 4 bases from J, the gap between germline ends came to 14 bases. The CDR3 spans 14 residues. Looked up from germline, CDR1 is SGDLS and CDR2 is YYNGEE. CDR3 in DNA: TGTGCCAGCAGCCCTAACTACCAGGGAGAGACCCAGTACTTC. Translated, it gives CASSPNYQGETQYF. Drawing the rest from reference TRBV9 and TRBJ2-5, the complete variable domain is DSGVTQTPKHLITATGQRVTLRCSPRSGDLSVYWYQQSLDQGLQFLIQYYNGEERAKGNILERFSAQQFPDLHSELNLSSLELGDSALYFCASSPNYQGETQYFGPGTRLLVL.

The CDR3 DNA reads as TGTGCCAGCAGTATTTTCGGGACAGCTAACTATGGCTACACCTTC. Protein sequence: CASSIFGTANYGYTF. This chain joins TRBV28 and TRBJ1-2, with 7 nucleotides matching TRBD1. Trimming at V came to 5 bases and at J to 0 bases, leaving 6 bases not matched to a gene. Germline loops: CDR1 MDHEN, CDR2 SYDVKM. The CDR3 totals 15 residues.

This clone was picked up a small number of times. The chain has TRBV27 and TRBJ2-2, with 8 bases identical to TRBD2. The germline CDR1 and CDR2 sequences are MNHEY and SMNVEV (reference sequence). The CDR3 consists of 17 residues. The V segment lost 0 bases and the J segment 4 bases; nucleotides outside the gene matches: 7. Written as DNA, the CDR3 is TGTGCCAGCAGTTTATCGACGGGAGGGCCGGGCACCGGGGAGCTGTTTTTT. Translating gives CASSLSTGGPGTGELFF.

The V gene is TRBV7-8, the J gene TRBJ2-7; D call uncertain. Germline V gene lookup returns CDR1 SGHVS and CDR2 FQNEAQ. The V end lost 4 bases, the J end lost 2 bases, and 9 bases lay between the germline ends. This CDR3 contains 13 residues. CDR3: CASSSLRTYEQYF. CDR3 nucleotide sequence: TGTGCCAGCAGCTCTCTCAGGACCTACGAGCAGTACTTC.

This clone has just one count. The genes are TRBV5-8 and TRBJ1-1; maybe TRBD1 (5 bases). Germline-derived CDR1 and CDR2 are SGHTS and YDEGEE. V was trimmed by 7 bases and J by 1 base, leaving 11 bases between them. There are 13 residues in the CDR3. CDR3 residues: CASLITGNTEAFF. The CDR3 DNA reads as TGTGCCAGCCTTATCACAGGGAACACTGAAGCTTTCTTT.

The V call is TRBV7-8, the J call TRBJ1-5; 7 nucleotides line up with TRBD1. CDR1 and CDR2 from the germline V gene are SGHVS and FQNEAQ. The ends lost 4 bases at V and 5 bases at J; junction bases unmatched: 5. The CDR3 is 14 residues long. CDR3 sequence reads: CASSSTGAYQPQHF. The CDR3 bases are TGTGCCAGCAGCTCCACAGGGGCCTATCAGCCCCAGCATTTT.

The chain links TRBV19 to TRBJ1-2; D gene uncertain. Germline loops: CDR1 LNHDA, CDR2 SQIVND (reference sequence). The CDR3 length is 16 residues. Trimming stripped 5 bases from V and 1 base from J, with 17 bases between. CDR3 bases: TGTGCCAGTAGTGTGGACCGGGGAATACTTAACTATGGCTACACCTTC. Its protein is CASSVDRGILNYGYTF.

V is TRBV5-4 and J is TRBJ2-1, with TRBD2 matching 11 bases. Germline assignment: CDR1 SGHNT and CDR2 YYREEE (reference sequence). CDR3 length: 14 residues. Trimming took 5 bases from V and 8 from J; bases not matched to a gene: 6. The CDR3 loop reads CASSFLAGGDEQFF. The CDR3, as DNA: TGTGCCAGCAGTTTCCTAGCGGGAGGAGATGAGCAGTTCTTC.

The chain recombines TRBV2 with TRBJ2-1, with D possibly matching TRBD2 (5 bases). V was pared by 7 bases and J by 3 bases, with 10 bases between. The V gene's germline CDR1 is SNHLY and CDR2 FYNNEI. The CDR3 runs 13 residues. CDR3 protein: CASKGSGYNEQFF. The DNA of the CDR3 is TGTGCCAGCAAAGGGAGTGGCTACAATGAGCAGTTCTTC.

The chain uses TRBV10-3 and TRBJ1-5, with 7 bases aligning to TRBD1. Trimming cost V 10 bases and J 9 bases; bases outside gene matches: 15. This CDR3 comprises 14 residues. The V gene's germline CDR1 is ENHRY and CDR2 SYGVKD. CDR3 DNA: TGTGCCACAAACCCCGGACAGGCGGTTTTGCCCCAGCATTTT. This sequence encodes CATNPGQAVLPQHF.

The chain carries TRBV6-5 and TRBJ2-1; weak D call: TRBD1 (5 bases). V dropped 0 bases and J dropped 6 bases, with 6 bases sitting between them. The CDR3 loop spans 13 amino acids. The germline V gene encodes CDR1 MNHEY and CDR2 SVGAGI. CDR3: CASSYSDTNEQFF. The CDR3 DNA follows: TGTGCCAGCAGTTACTCGGACACCAATGAGCAGTTCTTC.

CDR3 sequence reads: CASSLWAIGELFF. As DNA, the CDR3 is TGTGCCAGCAGCTTATGGGCGATCGGGGAGCTGTTTTTT. V gene TRBV13 combines with J gene TRBJ2-2; D remains ambiguous. Germline assignment: CDR1 PRHDT and CDR2 FYEKMQ (reference sequence). Trimming removed 2 bases from V and 7 bases from J, with 8 bases in between. CDR3 length: 13 amino acids.

The chain employs TRBV9 and TRBJ1-1; 11 nucleotides match TRBD1. The germline V gene encodes CDR1 SGDLS and CDR2 YYNGEE. Trimming removed 3 bases from V and 6 bases from J; junction bases left unmatched: 7. The CDR3 runs to 15 residues. The CDR3 reads CASSGRDRGKAEAFF. CDR3 bases: TGTGCCAGCAGCGGCCGGGACAGGGGGAAGGCTGAAGCTTTCTTT.

The chain has TRBV7-8 and TRBJ2-4, with D tentatively TRBD2 (5 bases). The length of the CDR3 is 15 residues. Germline V CDR1 and CDR2: SGHVS, FQNEAQ. Trimming removed 5 bases from V and 7 bases from J, with 18 bases in between. The CDR3 nucleotides are TGTGCCAGCAGCCCTCTAGAGGGTTCCGGGAACATTCAGTACTTC. As protein: CASSPLEGSGNIQYF.

This clone was seen a single time. The CDR3 loop is CASSVGRGRGVALHF. The CDR3 region has the DNA TGTGCCAGCAGCGTCGGCAGGGGGCGTGGGGTGGCCCTCCACTTT. This chain uses TRBV7-2 with TRBJ1-6; 8 positions match TRBD1. Germline V gives CDR1 SGHTA, CDR2 FQGNSA. The V segment lost 5 bases and the J segment 14 bases; nucleotides outside the gene matches: 14. This CDR3 comprises 15 residues.

The V gene is TRBV9, the J gene TRBJ2-1, with D possibly TRBD2 on 6 matching bases. Trimming took 7 bases from V and 14 from J, leaving 19 bases between them. Germline CDR1 reads SGDLS; CDR2 reads YYNGEE. This CDR3 has 12 residues. Written as DNA, the CDR3 is TGTGCCAGCGGCTCGCTTAGCGGAACTAAGTTCTTC. Protein sequence: CASGSLSGTKFF.

The gene calls are TRBV13 and TRBJ2-1; 11 bases match TRBD2. The CDR3 is 19 residues long. V dropped 5 bases and J dropped 5; count of bases not matched to a gene: 17. Germline CDR1 and CDR2: PRHDT and FYEKMQ (reference sequence). The CDR3 loop is CASSLQSLGLAGDNNEQFF. DNA of the CDR3: TGTGCCAGCAGCCTCCAAAGCCTCGGACTAGCGGGCGATAACAATGAGCAGTTCTTC.

The rearrangement uses TRBV15 and TRBJ2-1; TRBD2 agrees at 9 bases. The CDR3 sequence is 12 residues long. Germline V gene sequence: CDR1 LNHNV, CDR2 YYDKDF (reference sequence). The V segment lost 5 bases and the J segment 16 bases; nucleotides outside the gene matches: 9. CDR3 protein: CATSGDSGSGFF. DNA for the CDR3: TGTGCCACCAGCGGGGATAGCGGGAGCGGTTTCTTC.